These 20 T cell receptor beta chains were sequenced from one sample in a study of blood T cell repertoires in COVID-19. The data were produced by immunoSEQ multiplex PCR, yet TCRdb's version contains in-frame clones alone and is incomplete. The data contain over 70,000 clones, more than 75% of them singletons. Sample: peripheral blood. These receptors all stem from a man aged 55 to 69 with COVID-19, enrolled during active disease.

Written as DNA, the CDR3 is TGTGCCAGCAGTGCTCCGACGGGTGTAGGCAACACCATATATTTT. Amino acids: CASSAPTGVGNTIYF. V is TRBV28 and J is TRBJ1-3; D is unresolved. CDR1 MDHEN and CDR2 SYDVKM come from the germline V gene. V lost 5 bases, J lost 7 bases, and 18 bases lay in between. The CDR3 sequence is 15 residues long.

The J gene is TRBJ2-3, the V gene TRBV9; 7 nucleotides line up with TRBD2. V lost 4 bases to trimming and J lost 0 bases; unmatched junction nucleotides: 20. Germline V gene data show CDR1 as SGDLS and CDR2 as YYNGEE. The CDR3 contains 20 residues. The CDR3 DNA reads as TGTGCCAGCAGCCTGACGACCCTGAAACAGCGGGGTTCTAGCACAGATACGCAGTATTTT. Amino acid sequence: CASSLTTLKQRGSSTDTQYF. Combining the CDR3 with reference TRBV9 and TRBJ2-3 gives the whole variable domain DSGVTQTPKHLITATGQRVTLRCSPRSGDLSVYWYQQSLDQGLQFLIQYYNGEERAKGNILERFSAQQFPDLHSELNLSSLELGDSALYFCASSLTTLKQRGSSTDTQYFGPGTRLTVL.

The chain links TRBV19 to TRBJ1-1; 10 bases are a match to TRBD1. Trimming removed 4 bases from V and 3 bases from J; junction bases left unmatched: 5. This CDR3 spans 15 amino acids. Germline lookup yields CDR1 LNHDA and CDR2 SQIVND (reference sequence). The CDR3 DNA reads as TGTGCCAGTAGTACAGCCGGGACAGGGGACACTGAAGCTTTCTTT. Translating it yields CASSTAGTGDTEAFF.

The chain recombines TRBV3-1 (or the pseudogene TRBV3-2) with TRBJ1-6; D is unresolved. Trimming shortened V by 4 bases and J by 8 bases, and 12 bases separated the two germline ends. The germline V gene has CDR1 LGHDT and CDR2 YNNKEL (reference sequence). This CDR3 region has 14 residues. CDR3: CASSRRGEDSPLHF. Here the CDR3 DNA reads TGTGCCAGCAGCCGACGCGGGGAGGATTCACCCCTCCACTTT.

The genes are TRBV6-5 and TRBJ2-5; 8 bases match TRBD2. CDR1 is MNHEY and CDR2 is SVGAGI in the germline V gene. V was pared by 5 bases and J by 5 bases, with 7 bases of the junction left unmatched. There are 14 residues in the CDR3. The CDR3 is CASSKPGGWETQYF. The CDR3, as DNA: TGTGCCAGCAGTAAACCGGGAGGGTGGGAGACCCAGTACTTC.

The chain uses TRBV9 and TRBJ1-5; 7 nucleotides agree with TRBD1. The germline V gene encodes CDR1 SGDLS and CDR2 YYNGEE. The CDR3 sequence is 15 residues long. V shed 0 bases, J shed 5 bases, and the junction held 5 bases outside the gene matches. In DNA, the CDR3 is TGTGCCAGCAGCGTAGATAGCAGGGGGGATCAGCCCCAGCATTTT. Amino acids: CASSVDSRGDQPQHF.

J is TRBJ2-1 and V is TRBV6-5, with D possibly being TRBD2 (6 bases). V lost 8 bases and J 6 bases, leaving 14 bases between the germline ends. The CDR3 runs to 13 residues. The V gene's germline CDR1 is MNHEY and CDR2 SVGAGI. CDR3 bases: TGTGCCAGCTCCGGGAGATGGAGCAATGAGCAGTTCTTC. Encoded protein: CASSGRWSNEQFF.

The CDR3 reads CASSLALETGYTF. Written as DNA, the CDR3 is TGTGCCAGCAGCTTGGCCTTAGAAACTGGCTACACCTTC. The chain links TRBV5-4 to TRBJ1-2; unclear D gene. This CDR3 is 13 amino acids long. CDR1 is SGHNT, CDR2 YYREEE, per germline (reference sequence). Trimming pared 0 bases from V and 7 bases from J, leaving 10 bases between.

This chain connects TRBV27 to TRBJ2-5; D is undetermined. Germline V CDR1 and CDR2: MNHEY, SMNVEV (reference sequence). V gave up 8 bases and J gave up 3 bases, with 7 bases separating them. CDR3 length: 11 residues. The CDR3 nucleotides read TGTGCCAGCCGGGTTAAAGAGACCCAGTACTTC. Translating gives CASRVKETQYF.

V and J are TRBV5-5 and TRBJ2-7; D perhaps matches TRBD1 (7 bases). V shed 6 bases and J shed 6 bases, with 16 bases lying between them. In germline, CDR1 is SGHKS, CDR2 YYEKEE (reference sequence). This CDR3 contains 13 residues. The CDR3 reads CASNQGGFGEQYF. The CDR3 region has the DNA TGTGCCAGCAACCAGGGGGGTTTTGGCGAGCAGTACTTC.

The sample holds one count of this clone. This chain joins TRBV11-2 and TRBJ1-3; D gene unclear. V was shortened by 4 bases and J by 0 bases, with 10 bases between the two germline ends. In germline, CDR1 is SGHAT, CDR2 FQNNGV. This CDR3 comprises 15 residues. The CDR3 DNA follows: TGTGCCAGCAGCTCGACTGTCCTCTCTGGAAACACCATATATTTT. Its protein product is CASSSTVLSGNTIYF.

The chain joins TRBV7-9 to TRBJ2-5; 9 positions match TRBD1. V trimming: 7 bases; J trimming: 4 bases; junction bases outside the gene matches: 7. Germline assignment: CDR1 SEHNR and CDR2 FQNEAQ (reference sequence). This CDR3 contains 14 residues. CDR3 in amino acids: CASKLGTGRETQYF. CDR3 DNA sequence: TGTGCCAGCAAGCTTGGGACAGGGCGAGAGACCCAGTACTTC.

This clone was recorded once. The chain couples TRBV10-1 to TRBJ2-3; TRBD2 agrees at 8 bases. The length of the CDR3 is 15 residues. Germline trimming cut 3 bases from V and 4 bases from J; bases unmatched to any gene: 6. Germline CDR1 WNHNN, CDR2 SYGVQD (reference sequence). The CDR3 nucleotides read TGCGCCAGCAGTGAAATGGCGGGGGGTCCAGATACGCAGTATTTT. Translating it yields CASSEMAGGPDTQYF.

This clone came up once. V and J are TRBV19 and TRBJ1-5; D not certain. Germline V lookup: CDR1 LNHDA, CDR2 SQIVND (reference sequence). The V gene lost 2 bases and the J gene lost 4 bases, with 15 bases spanning the gap. The CDR3 extends over 16 amino acids. The CDR3 protein is CASSITGGSRNQPQHF. Here the CDR3 DNA reads TGTGCCAGTAGTATAACGGGAGGATCAAGGAATCAGCCCCAGCATTTT. The complete variable domain, with remaining parts taken from reference TRBV19 and TRBJ1-5, reads DGGITQSPKYLFRKEGQNVTLSCEQNLNHDAMYWYRQDPGQGLRLIYYSQIVNDFQKGDIAEGYSVSREKKESFPLTVTSAQKNPTAFYLCASSITGGSRNQPQHFGDGTRLSIL.

CDR3 in DNA: TGCGCCAGCAGCACAGGCAGGGGCCAACCCCCTTACAATGAGCAGTTCTTC. The encoded protein is CASSTGRGQPPYNEQFF. V and J are TRBV5-1 and TRBJ2-1; a weak D match, TRBD1 (6 bases). The CDR3 spans 17 residues. V was trimmed by 4 bases and J by 4 bases, leaving 21 bases between them. Germline V gene sequence: CDR1 SGHRS, CDR2 YFSETQ.

The V call is TRBV5-1, the J call TRBJ2-1, with D perhaps TRBD2 (5 bases). The V end lost 3 bases, the J end lost 0 bases, and 10 bases lay between the germline ends. In germline, CDR1 is SGHRS, CDR2 YFSETQ. The CDR3 totals 15 residues. CDR3: CASSYSGNSYNEQFF. The CDR3 bases are TGCGCCAGCAGCTACTCCGGGAACTCCTACAATGAGCAGTTCTTC. Using reference TRBV5-1 and TRBJ2-1 for the parts outside the CDR3, the full variable domain is KAGVTQTPRYLIKTRGQQVTLSCSPISGHRSVSWYQQTPGQGLQFLFEYFSETQRNKGNFPGRFSGRQFSNSRSEMNVSTLELGDSALYLCASSYSGNSYNEQFFGPGTRLTVL.

This chain links TRBV5-6 with TRBJ2-7; D gene unclear. Germline loops: CDR1 SGHDT, CDR2 YYEEEE. V dropped 2 bases and J dropped 2 bases, with 11 bases sitting between them. CDR3 size: 14 residues. The CDR3 loop is CASSFIAFAYEQYF. CDR3 nucleotides: TGTGCCAGCAGCTTTATCGCGTTCGCCTACGAGCAGTACTTC.

The chain recombines TRBV6-6 with TRBJ1-2; 8 positions match TRBD1. The V gene's germline CDR1 is MNHNY and CDR2 SVGAGI (reference sequence). The junction had 11 bases not matched to a gene; V was cut back by 5 bases and J by 3 bases. CDR3 length equals 16 residues. The CDR3 protein is CASSPPGGREDYGYTF. The CDR3 coding sequence is TGTGCCAGCAGTCCCCCAGGGGGCCGGGAGGACTATGGCTACACCTTC.

The chain employs TRBV7-2 and TRBJ2-2; tentatively, D is TRBD2 (6 bases). The CDR3 has 16 residues. CDR1 and CDR2 (germline): SGHTA, FQGNSA. With 6 bases removed from V and 0 bases from J, the gap between germline ends came to 14 bases. In DNA form, the CDR3 reads TGTGCCAGCAGACTCCTGGCGGGGTCGAACACCGGGGAGCTGTTTTTT. It encodes CASRLLAGSNTGELFF.

This clone has only one observation. The chain couples TRBV11-1 to TRBJ2-3, with D unresolved. Trimming took 0 bases from V and 0 from J, leaving 16 bases between them. The CDR3 spans 18 residues. CDR1 and CDR2 from the germline V gene are SGHAT and FQDESV (reference sequence). This chain's CDR3 is CASSLALAATGSTDTQYF. The CDR3 DNA follows: TGTGCCAGCAGCTTAGCGTTAGCCGCAACTGGCAGCACAGATACGCAGTATTTT. The variable domain in full, with the rest retrieved from reference TRBV11-1 and TRBJ2-3, is EAEVAQSPRYKITEKSQAVAFWCDPISGHATLYWYRQILGQGPELLVQFQDESVVDDSQLPKDRFSAERLKGVDSTLKIQPAELGDSAMYLCASSLALAATGSTDTQYFGPGTRLTVL.